This T cell receptor beta chain was identified during a study of T cell repertoires in cytomegalovirus infection. About the study: It was the public TCR beta signatures that indicated both CMV infection and matching HLA type. General study points: Adding up the frequency of public TCR beta families identified people who carried CMV plus the relevant HLA.

This clonotype was seen a few times. Its antigen is not identified. Trimming left V 8 bases short and J 5 bases short, with 21 bases between. Per the germline V gene, CDR1 is LNHDA and CDR2 is SQIVND (reference sequence). The CDR3 loop spans 15 amino acids. Each CDR3 protein gets one entry after TCRdb re-called the reads with MiXCR. The data show about 740,000 distinct CDR3 sequences, roughly a third seen once. Sequenced: PBMCs. J is TRBJ1-2 and V is TRBV19; D is possibly TRBD1 (6 bases). The source is a human donor in good health (CMV status not recorded). Some clones in this sample may be carry-over from other donors' samples. The CDR3 DNA reads as TGTGCCAGTCACCGACAGGCCATGAGTGCATATGGCTACACCTTC. Protein: CASHRQAMSAYGYTF.